The rows below give T cell receptor beta chains drawn from one sample of a study of molecular identifiers for immune sequencing clone quantification. TCRdb passed the PCR reads through MiXCR, listing each CDR3 protein once. The profile shows about 640,000 distinct CDR3 sequences, about 20% of them singletons. The specimen was naive CD8+ T cells from blood, with Jurkat cell RNA spiked in. Receptors were obtained from a human donor in good health. Some libraries in this study had Jurkat cell RNA spiked in. The CDR3 runs from the conserved cysteine through the conserved F or W. D genes are given only for firm matches.

j_gene | v_gene | d_gene | CDR3aa
TRBJ2-3 | TRBV9 | - | CASSPVVGRQNADTQYF
TRBJ1-4 | TRBV7-9 | TRBD1 | CASSGTGINEKLFF
TRBJ2-7 | TRBV20-1 | - | CSALVLRTPYEQYF
TRBJ1-1 | TRBV28 | - | CATTPAGATFEAFF
TRBJ1-6 | TRBV12-5 | - | CASGLVVPYGPPLHF
TRBJ2-7 | TRBV7-9 | TRBD1 | CASSARQGPPYEQYF
TRBJ2-7 | TRBV27 | - | CASSFRSSYEQYF
TRBJ1-2 | TRBV6-5 | - | CASSSGVGDYGYTF
TRBJ2-2 | TRBV19 | TRBD1 | CASSAGQGATGELFF
TRBJ2-1 | TRBV19 | - | CASSIWDEQFF
TRBJ2-7 | TRBV20-1 | - | CSAQTGNEQYF